This T cell receptor beta chain emerged from a study of OX40 agonist ivuxolimab in advanced cancers. Study in general: Ivuxolimab, which is an agonistic anti-OX40 (CD134) antibody, was administered to the patients. There were three patients with partial responses, one having hepatocellular carcinoma and two cutaneous melanoma.

Study outcomes and limitations: The specificity for antigen of the expanded peripheral T cells was not determined.

Points on this clone: Its antigen is still unknown.

Patients were ruled out by autoimmune disease history or systemic immunosuppression. Some clones are missing from TCRdb's copy, which holds only in-frame ones; the method was immunoSEQ multiplex PCR. The sample contains about 22,000 clones, over 70% of which appear only once. The sample in question was CD4+ or CD8+ T cells sorted from blood, obtained in a trial of the OX40 agonist ivuxolimab. This sequence originates from an adult with an advanced solid tumor such as melanoma, head and neck, liver or kidney cancer.

CDR3 region: CASTPGQGEYFSYF. CDR3 DNA sequence: TGTGCCAGCACCCCGGGACAGGGAGAATACTTTTCGTACTTC. The chain links TRBV6-6 to TRBJ2-7; 9 bases map to TRBD1. V gave up 7 bases and J gave up 12 bases; unmatched junction bases: 16. CDR3 length: 14 residues. Germline V gene sequence: CDR1 MNHNY, CDR2 SVGAGI (reference sequence).